This is a list of T cell receptor beta chains from one sample in a study of human T cells and chemical hapten exposure. A single record per CDR3 protein comes from TCRdb applying MiXCR to the RACE reads. The table records about 65,000 distinct CDR3 sequences, approximately 6.1% of them present only once. The specimen sequenced was whole blood. The receptor source for this set is a female donor in good health. Some clones in this sample may be carry-over from other donors' samples. Each CDR3 is given with its conserved first and last residue. A D gene is named only where the DNA matches it firmly. Clone sizes are given selectively: once, few, many, or a class where the clone is expanded.

size	D	J	V	CDR3	DNA
many	-	TRBJ1-1	TRBV2	CASLTAVGGTEAFF	TGTGCCAGCCTTACCGCCGTTGGGGGCACTGAAGCTTTCTTT
many	-	TRBJ2-5	TRBV29-1	CSAGRVGVQETQYF	TGCAGTGCCGGGAGAGTGGGTGTTCAAGAGACCCAGTACTTC
few	-	TRBJ2-4	TRBV6-1	CASSELGAKNIQYF	TGTGCCAGCAGTGAACTAGGGGCCAAAAACATTCAGTACTTC
few	-	TRBJ1-6	TRBV10-3	CATRLQAIDTNSPLHF	TGTGCCACTAGGTTACAGGCGATAGACACCAATTCACCCCTCCACTTT
many	-	TRBJ1-2	TRBV19	CASSMLALYGYTF	TGTGCCAGTAGTATGCTCGCGCTCTATGGCTACACCTTC
-	TRBD1	TRBJ2-7	TRBV13	CASSLRDRGNEQYF	TGTGCCAGCAGCCTGCGGGACAGGGGTAACGAGCAGTACTTC
few	-	TRBJ1-4	TRBV12-3/TRBV12-4	CASSLTGINEKLFF	TGTGCCAGCAGCTTGACAGGCATCAATGAAAAACTGTTTTTT
-	-	TRBJ2-3	TRBV25-1	CASSEYSARVTDTQYF	TGTGCCAGCAGTGAATATTCGGCCAGGGTCACAGATACGCAGTATTTT
many	TRBD1	TRBJ1-1	TRBV5-1	CASSRRQGMNTEAFF	TGCGCCAGCAGCCGAAGACAGGGGATGAACACTGAAGCTTTCTTT
many	-	TRBJ1-1	TRBV29-1	CSVRSGSAEAFF	TGCAGCGTTCGGTCCGGGAGTGCTGAAGCTTTCTTT
many	TRBD2	TRBJ2-3	TRBV7-2	CASSSGLAGDTQYF	TGTGCCAGCAGCTCCGGACTAGCGGGAGATACGCAGTATTTT
few	-	TRBJ1-6	TRBV3-1	CASSQDAGAGDSPLHF	TGTGCCAGCAGCCAAGATGCAGGTGCCGGGGATTCACCCCTCCACTTT
few	-	TRBJ2-1	TRBV3-1	CASSLNWKQFF	TGTGCCAGCAGTCTAAATTGGAAGCAGTTCTTC
many	TRBD1	TRBJ1-6	TRBV28	CASSRNRGYSNSPLHF	TGTGCCAGCAGTCGTAACAGGGGCTATAGCAATTCACCCCTCCACTTT
many	-	TRBJ2-1	TRBV30	CAWIRTNRVPFLEFF	TGTGCCTGGATTAGGACCAACAGGGTTCCCTTCCTCGAGTTCTTC
many	-	TRBJ2-7	TRBV4-2	CASSQEFTGAGNEQYF	TGTGCCAGCAGCCAAGAGTTTACGGGAGCTGGAAACGAGCAGTACTTC
many	-	TRBJ2-5	TRBV4-3	CASSPGLQETQYF	TGCGCCAGCAGCCCGGGGCTACAAGAGACCCAGTACTTC
many	TRBD2	TRBJ2-3	TRBV24-1	CATRISGSSDTQYF	TGTGCCACCAGGATTAGCGGGAGCTCAGATACGCAGTATTTT
medium-sized	-	TRBJ2-6	TRBV6-4	CASSDNSGANVLTF	TGTGCCAGCAGTGACAACTCTGGGGCCAACGTCCTGACTTTC
few	-	TRBJ1-1	TRBV7-2	CASSTGATEAFF	TGTGCCAGCAGCACTGGGGCCACTGAAGCTTTCTTT
few	TRBD2	TRBJ2-3	TRBV7-9	CASSLTSGMTDTQYF	TGTGCCAGCAGCTTGACTAGCGGGATGACAGATACGCAGTATTTT